What follows are 25 T cell receptor beta chains derived from one specimen sequenced in a study of blood T cell repertoires in COVID-19. Clones were sequenced by immunoSEQ multiplex PCR, and TCRdb holds only the in-frame ones, with some missing. The data show approximately 300,000 clones, 87% seen once. Material for sequencing was PBMCs or T cells enriched from blood (not recorded which). These receptors came from a young woman who had recovered from COVID-19.

This sequence joins TRBV30 and TRBJ1-1; D is ambiguous. Germline lookup yields CDR1 GTSNPN and CDR2 SVGIG (reference sequence). Deletions cut 6 bases from V and 2 bases from J, with 25 bases between. This CDR3 is 17 amino acids long. CDR3 sequence: CACNLGSRGWANTEAFF. The CDR3 coding sequence is TGTGCCTGCAACCTCGGTTCAAGAGGGTGGGCAAACACTGAAGCTTTCTTT.

The rearrangement uses TRBV5-6 and TRBJ2-3; 7 positions match TRBD2. The CDR3 is 16 residues long. V was pared by 0 bases and J by 3 bases, with 7 bases of the junction left unmatched. Germline CDR1 is SGHDT and CDR2 is YYEEEE. The CDR3 loop reads CASSLGPAGRTDTQYF. The CDR3 DNA reads as TGTGCCAGCAGCTTGGGTCCAGCGGGGAGGACAGATACGCAGTATTTT.

This chain uses TRBV30 with TRBJ1-3; no firm D call. Germline V gives CDR1 GTSNPN, CDR2 SVGIG (reference sequence). This CDR3 region has 14 residues. Between the trimmed V and J ends, which lost 3 bases and 0 bases, there was a span of 9 bases. The CDR3 bases are TGTGCCTGGAGCGGGCGGGACTCTGGAAACACCATATATTTT. Translated: CAWSGRDSGNTIYF.

The CDR3 sequence: CASSGGFFNQPQHF. The CDR3 bases are TGTGCCAGCAGCGGGGGATTTTTCAATCAGCCCCAGCATTTT. The chain joins TRBV2 to TRBJ1-5, with a possible D match to TRBD1 (5 bases). V was cut by 6 bases and J by 3 bases, with 12 bases left in between. The CDR3 contains 14 residues. The germline V gene has CDR1 SNHLY and CDR2 FYNNEI.

J is TRBJ1-2 and V is TRBV21-1; no check of the table's D call, TRBD1, against the DNA was made. TRBV21-1 is given as a pseudogene. This CDR3 has 16 amino acids. For the CDR3, the DNA is TGTGCCAGCAGCAAGATGATCACAGGGGCGGGCTATGGCTACACCTTC. This encodes CASSKMITGAGYGYTF.

The chain carries TRBV6-2 or TRBV6-3 and TRBJ1-1; D may be TRBD1 (5 bases). This CDR3 contains 14 residues. Trimming took 0 bases from V and 8 from J, leaving 13 bases between them. Germline V gene data show CDR1 as MNHEY and CDR2 as SVGEGT. The CDR3 loop reads CASSYSTLWGEAFF. DNA for the CDR3: TGTGCCAGCAGTTACTCGACTCTTTGGGGCGAAGCTTTCTTT.

The rearrangement uses TRBV11-2 and TRBJ2-7; possibly TRBD2 for D (5 bases). The CDR3 is 16 residues long. V was trimmed by 0 bases and J by 3 bases, leaving 15 bases between them. CDR1 and CDR2 from the germline V gene are SGHAT and FQNNGV. The CDR3 region has the DNA TGTGCCAGCAGCTTAGATTTACGGGAAGGTTACTACGAGCAGTACTTC. Translated: CASSLDLREGYYEQYF. The whole variable domain, remainder taken from reference TRBV11-2 and TRBJ2-7, is EAGVAQSPRYKIIEKRQSVAFWCNPISGHATLYWYQQILGQGPKLLIQFQNNGVVDDSQLPKDRFSAERLKGVDSTLKIQPAKLEDSAVYLCASSLDLREGYYEQYFGPGTRLTVT.

The genes are TRBV6-5 and TRBJ1-5; D is possibly TRBD1 (5 bases). CDR1 MNHEY and CDR2 SVGAGI come from the germline V gene. V lost 5 bases and J lost 7, with 15 bases in between. The CDR3 runs 14 residues. This CDR3 is CASSRRGLSQPQHF. As DNA, the CDR3 is TGTGCCAGCAGTCGCCGGGGACTTTCGCAGCCCCAGCATTTT.

The V gene is TRBV9, the J gene TRBJ1-1; no definite D call. V dropped 4 bases and J dropped 1 base, with 11 bases sitting between them. CDR1 SGDLS and CDR2 YYNGEE come from the germline V gene. The CDR3 consists of 14 residues. CDR3 sequence (DNA): TGTGCCAGCAGCTCGAGCCCCGGGAACACTGAAGCTTTCTTT. This translates into CASSSSPGNTEAFF.

V usage is TRBV30 and J usage is TRBJ1-5; 7 positions agree with TRBD1. This CDR3 comprises 16 residues. Trimming took 2 bases from V and 3 from J; bases not matched to a gene: 10. Germline CDR1 is GTSNPN and CDR2 is SVGIG (reference sequence). The CDR3 region has the DNA TGTGCCTGGAGTACCCCAGAACAGGGGAACAATCAGCCCCAGCATTTT. Its translation is CAWSTPEQGNNQPQHF.

The chain joins TRBV2 to TRBJ1-6; TRBD1 matches at 8 bases. This CDR3 has 13 residues. V lost 8 bases and J lost 8; bases outside the gene matches: 5. The germline CDR1 and CDR2 sequences are SNHLY and FYNNEI. The CDR3 bases are TGTGCCAGCCGTCCGGGACAGGATTCACCCCTCCACTTT. Its protein is CASRPGQDSPLHF.

This chain links TRBV5-1 with TRBJ1-4; D is ambiguous. Looked up from germline, CDR1 is SGHRS and CDR2 is YFSETQ. V lost 4 bases, J lost 5 bases, and 15 bases lay in between. The CDR3 runs to 15 residues. The CDR3 region has the DNA TGCGCCAGCAGCCTTAACGGAGGGATGAATGAAAAACTGTTTTTT. This gives the protein CASSLNGGMNEKLFF.

This clone was seen just once. The chain uses TRBV6-2 or TRBV6-3 and TRBJ1-5; 8 positions match TRBD1. This CDR3 spans 13 amino acids. Germline V gives CDR1 MNHEY, CDR2 SVGEGT. V lost 6 bases and J lost 6; bases outside the gene matches: 4. CDR3 DNA: TGTGCCAGCAGCGCGGACAGGGCTCAGCCCCAGCATTTT. Its translation: CASSADRAQPQHF.

The V call is TRBV19, the J call TRBJ2-7; a weak D match, TRBD1 (5 bases). CDR1 and CDR2 (germline): LNHDA, SQIVND (reference sequence). Trimming stripped 0 bases from V and 0 bases from J, with 9 bases between. The CDR3 runs 15 residues. The CDR3 region has the DNA TGTGCCAGTAGTATAGAATGGACAAACTCCTACGAGCAGTACTTC. Translated, it gives CASSIEWTNSYEQYF. Full variable domain (outside the CDR3, taken from reference TRBV19 and TRBJ2-7): DGGITQSPKYLFRKEGQNVTLSCEQNLNHDAMYWYRQDPGQGLRLIYYSQIVNDFQKGDIAEGYSVSREKKESFPLTVTSAQKNPTAFYLCASSIEWTNSYEQYFGPGTRLTVT.

This clone has only a few counts. The CDR3 loop reads CASSLRVGKGYGYTF. The CDR3, as DNA: TGTGCCAGCAGCTTACGGGTCGGTAAAGGCTATGGCTACACCTTC. The V and J genes are TRBV11-2 and TRBJ1-2; no firm D call. V lost 2 bases and J lost 4, with 14 bases in between. Germline V gene lookup returns CDR1 SGHAT and CDR2 FQNNGV. The CDR3 spans 15 residues. Looking up the rest from reference TRBV11-2 and TRBJ1-2 gives the full variable domain: EAGVAQSPRYKIIEKRQSVAFWCNPISGHATLYWYQQILGQGPKLLIQFQNNGVVDDSQLPKDRFSAERLKGVDSTLKIQPAKLEDSAVYLCASSLRVGKGYGYTFGSGTRLTVV.

The V call is TRBV19, the J call TRBJ2-2; 7 bases fit TRBD1. Germline trimming cut 6 bases from V and 7 bases from J; bases unmatched to any gene: 8. This CDR3 spans 14 amino acids. Germline assignment: CDR1 LNHDA and CDR2 SQIVND (reference sequence). The CDR3 nucleotides read TGTGCCAGTAGCGTCACAGGGGATGGCGGGGAGCTGTTTTTT. This gives the protein CASSVTGDGGELFF.

This chain links TRBV30 with TRBJ1-2; D may be TRBD1 (5 bases). Germline V gene lookup returns CDR1 GTSNPN and CDR2 SVGIG (reference sequence). V lost 2 bases to trimming and J lost 0 bases, with 13 bases between them. The CDR3 spans 15 residues. For the CDR3, the DNA is TGTGCCTGGAGTCTATTTCAGACAGCTAACTATGGCTACACCTTC. Its translation: CAWSLFQTANYGYTF.

This clone was seen only a few times. This chain connects TRBV6-5 to TRBJ1-1; possible D gene TRBD1, 5 bases. Trimming removed 6 bases from V and 4 bases from J, with 9 bases in between. The CDR3 is 12 amino acids. The V gene's germline CDR1 is MNHEY and CDR2 SVGAGI. The CDR3 protein is CASRNRGTEAFF. The CDR3 DNA follows: TGTGCCAGCAGAAATAGGGGCACTGAAGCTTTCTTT.

In the case of this clone: Relative to the germline gene, one junction end is altered; a read error may explain this. The rearrangement joins TRBV27 to TRBJ1-1, with 8 bases fitting TRBD1. This CDR3 comprises 15 residues. Germline lookup yields CDR1 MNHEY and CDR2 SMNVEV (reference sequence). CDR3 in DNA: TGTGCCAGTAGTTTCCTGAGGACAGGGCGGGCTGAAGCTTTCTTT. It is translated as CASSFLRTGRAEAFF.

The chain employs TRBV5-1 and TRBJ2-3, with a tentative D call TRBD2 (6 bases). The CDR3 totals 16 residues. Trimming removed 3 bases from V and 3 bases from J, with 17 bases in between. The germline V gene has CDR1 SGHRS and CDR2 YFSETQ. DNA of the CDR3: TGCGCCAGCAGCTATCCCGGGGGTCCTGGGACAGATACGCAGTATTTT. The encoded protein is CASSYPGGPGTDTQYF.

This clone was seen a few times. V gene TRBV7-9 combines with J gene TRBJ1-2; 8 bases line up with TRBD1. V trimming: 3 bases; J trimming: 7 bases; junction bases outside the gene matches: 4. Germline V gene sequence: CDR1 SEHNR, CDR2 FQNEAQ (reference sequence). The CDR3 consists of 13 residues. CDR3 coding DNA: TGTGCCAGCAGCTTCGACAGGGGTGGTGGCTACACCTTC. This translates into CASSFDRGGGYTF.

V gene TRBV19 combines with J gene TRBJ1-1, with D perhaps TRBD1 (5 bases). Germline V CDR1 and CDR2: LNHDA, SQIVND (reference sequence). The CDR3 length is 13 residues. V lost 5 bases to trimming and J lost 0 bases, with 7 bases between them. The CDR3 protein is CASSSTVNTEAFF. CDR3 sequence (DNA): TGTGCCAGTAGTTCGACAGTGAACACTGAAGCTTTCTTT.

The chain uses TRBV7-9 and TRBJ2-2; a possible D gene is TRBD2 (5 bases). Germline V gene sequence: CDR1 SEHNR, CDR2 FQNEAQ (reference sequence). The CDR3 length is 12 residues. The V end was cut by 8 bases, the J end by 7 bases, with 11 bases between. CDR3 coding DNA: TGTGCCAGCTCGGGAATCGGCGGGGAGCTGTTTTTT. Its translation is CASSGIGGELFF.

This sequence joins TRBV7-9 and TRBJ1-1, with D hard to call. The CDR3 is 13 amino acids. V lost 4 bases and J lost 0, with 6 bases in between. The germline V gene has CDR1 SEHNR and CDR2 FQNEAQ (reference sequence). In DNA form, the CDR3 reads TGTGCCAGCAGCTCGAGATTGAACACTGAAGCTTTCTTT. This gives the protein CASSSRLNTEAFF. The full variable domain, rest sourced from reference TRBV7-9 and TRBJ1-1, is DTGVSQNPRHKITKRGQNVTFRCDPISEHNRLYWYRQTLGQGPEFLTYFQNEAQLEKSRLLSDRFSAERPKGSFSTLEIQRTEQGDSAMYLCASSSRLNTEAFFGQGTRLTVV.

The chain is built from TRBV30 and TRBJ2-4; perhaps TRBD2 as D (6 bases). V was cut by 5 bases and J by 0 bases, with 8 bases left in between. Per the germline V gene, CDR1 is GTSNPN and CDR2 is SVGIG (reference sequence). CDR3 size: 13 residues. CDR3 sequence: CAWGTEAKNIQYF. The CDR3 DNA is TGTGCCTGGGGGACTGAAGCCAAAAACATTCAGTACTTC.